This T cell receptor (beta chain) was found in a study of blood T cell repertoires in COVID-19. Whole-study context: Acute-phase and convalescent COVID-19 samples originated in the United States, Italy and Spain. The analysed material was cDNA or gDNA that came from T cells, B-cell-depleted T cells, or PBMCs.

The CDR3 is 15 residues long. V gave up 6 bases and J gave up 2 bases, with 16 bases separating them. Germline V gives CDR1 SGHDT, CDR2 YYEEEE. Original handling: Reference gene primer amplification yielded estimated nucleated cell counts. Method: immunoSEQ multiplex PCR; TCRdb's copy keeps in-frame clones and lacks some. That table is the source of V, J and clone size, and D and trimming were worked out from the DNA. The table lists tens of thousands of clones, around 89% of them singletons. This receptor was identified in an older man with active or convalescent COVID-19. The source material was peripheral blood. The chain is built from TRBV5-6 and TRBJ2-3, with a weak D call TRBD2 (7 bases). CDR3 DNA: TGTGCCAGCATCCTAGGGGGGACTACCACAGATACGCAGTATTTT. Translating it yields CASILGGTTTDTQYF.